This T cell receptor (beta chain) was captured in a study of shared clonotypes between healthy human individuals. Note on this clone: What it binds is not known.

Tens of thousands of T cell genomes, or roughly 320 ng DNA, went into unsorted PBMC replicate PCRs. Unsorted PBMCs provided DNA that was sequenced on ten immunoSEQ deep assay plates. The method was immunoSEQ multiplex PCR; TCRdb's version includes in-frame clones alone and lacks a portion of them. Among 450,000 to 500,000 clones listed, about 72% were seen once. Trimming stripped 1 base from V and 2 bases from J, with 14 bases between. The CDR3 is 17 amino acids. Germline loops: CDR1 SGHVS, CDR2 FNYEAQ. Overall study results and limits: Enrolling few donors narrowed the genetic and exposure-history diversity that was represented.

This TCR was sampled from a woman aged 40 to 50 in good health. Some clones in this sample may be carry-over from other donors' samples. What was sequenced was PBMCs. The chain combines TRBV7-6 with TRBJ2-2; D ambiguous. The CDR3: CASSLDTRGENTGELFF. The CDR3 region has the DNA TGTGCCAGCAGCTTAGATACACGCGGAGAAAACACCGGGGAGCTGTTTTTT.